This T cell receptor (beta chain) came from a study of beta chain features in type 1 diabetes (dated by TCRdb to 2016 to 2019). Looking at the study overall: Patients and healthy donors did not differ in mean age, gender distribution, total cell number or subset yield. Regulatory and stem cell-like memory subsets were isolated from only 8 patients and roughly 8 healthy donors, whereas naive and central memory subsets came from all 28 donors. In the study, TCRB repertoires of sorted circulating CD4+ T cell subsets from recently diagnosed type 1 diabetes patients were compared with those of matched healthy donors. A total of some 110 million sorted cells were examined across all samples, and a strong correlation was observed between cell number per subset and RNA yield.

On the study overall, not on this receptor specifically: Fewer insertions and more nucleotide deletions at VDJ recombination sites were observed in patients with type 1 diabetes, implying thymic rearrangement abnormalities. Because cDNA was sequenced instead of genomic DNA, activated cells with high expression could be over-represented, although the groups did not differ in activation or CD3 levels. A moderate but significant shortening of TCRB CDR3 length was observed in type 1 diabetes patients in all four CD4+ subsets. The naive, central memory and regulatory TCRB repertoires appeared to resemble one another more closely among patients than among healthy donors. Because small numbers of individuals were included in the HLA sub-analyses, any influence of HLA type on TCRB rearrangement was left unresolved. Shorter templates might have been favored by PCR, but patient and control samples were amplified and corrected together, so both groups would have been affected equally by any skew.

A single peripheral blood draw of approximately 0.11 L on average was collected from each donor into heparinised tubes. Using a panel that included CD45RO, CCR7, CD25, CD127, CD95 and CD27, naive, central memory, regulatory and stem cell-like memory CD4+ T cells were sorted on a BD FACSAria II. A purity above 95% was achieved for all sorted populations. Right away, PBMCs were isolated by Lymphoprep density gradient centrifugation and were stained directly, with no culture step. Samples were stained and sorted in pairs, with one healthy donor and one patient per experiment, so that batch effects were minimized. The High Capacity cDNA Reverse Transcription Kit was used to reverse transcribe all of the isolated RNA, meaning that expressed TCRB transcripts were what got sequenced. Naive, central memory and regulatory T cell samples underwent deep immunoSEQ sequencing, averaging roughly 3.3 million total reads per sample. Sorted cells were lysed in RLT buffer, and RNA was extracted using DNase-treated RNeasy Micro or Mini kits according to cell number. To prevent cross-contamination, every cell subset was processed on its own, while patient and healthy donor samples were processed together. TCRB sequences were amplified from cDNA with the immunoSEQ multiplex PCR, producing 87-bp fragments spanning the CDR3 region. Sequencing of the amplicons was done on the Illumina HiSeq platform. The study's own analysis went as follows. Synthetic template baselines were used to correct PCR bias computationally, reads within Hamming distance 2 were collapsed together, and singletons that could not be merged were discarded. By aligning reads against IMGT, V, D and J genes, CDR3 length, and insertions or deletions at six rearrangement sites were assigned. Within each subset, clonotype counts were normalized to sorted cell number, after which true diversity and Gini coefficients were computed with the tcR R package. The overlap coefficient, calculated on TCRB nucleotide sequences, was used to quantify repertoire sharing. Out-of-frame TCRB sequences from naive cells were analyzed to stand in for the pre-selection repertoire. In TCRdb, the immuneACCESS table is reduced to in-frame sequences with V and J assigned. These tables do not hold every clone; where another copy was compared, an unresolved V gene accounts for under half, and the others remain unexplained. The V and J calls and clone size are taken from that table; D and trimming were inferred from the DNA. In all, the sample holds 970,000 or so clones, and roughly 16% of those were seen once. The ten largest make up about 0.025% of the sample.

Looking up the germline V gene (reference sequence) yields CDR1 MNHEY and CDR2 SMNVEV. The CDR3 holds 17 amino acids from the cysteine to the phenylalanine. This entry keeps only the CDR3 DNA: 51 bases, framed from base 1. V lost 6 bases and J lost 1 base, and the count of bases not matched to a germline gene is 7. Turning to this clone: It has no known antigen specificity. There are no base qualities to consult, and no much larger clone falls within one base.

In this chain, TRBV27 is recombined with TRBJ2-3; 13 nucleotides in the junction match TRBD2. Sequenced material: naive CD4+ T cells from blood. Interpreted using the paper, the cell subset or site label stands for: true naive CD4+ T cells. This clonotype originated in a woman aged 18-35 years in good health. Here is the DNA: TGTGCCAGCAGGCGGACTAGCGGGAGAGGGGGCACAGATACGCAGTATTTT. It is translated as CASRRTSGRGGTDTQYF.